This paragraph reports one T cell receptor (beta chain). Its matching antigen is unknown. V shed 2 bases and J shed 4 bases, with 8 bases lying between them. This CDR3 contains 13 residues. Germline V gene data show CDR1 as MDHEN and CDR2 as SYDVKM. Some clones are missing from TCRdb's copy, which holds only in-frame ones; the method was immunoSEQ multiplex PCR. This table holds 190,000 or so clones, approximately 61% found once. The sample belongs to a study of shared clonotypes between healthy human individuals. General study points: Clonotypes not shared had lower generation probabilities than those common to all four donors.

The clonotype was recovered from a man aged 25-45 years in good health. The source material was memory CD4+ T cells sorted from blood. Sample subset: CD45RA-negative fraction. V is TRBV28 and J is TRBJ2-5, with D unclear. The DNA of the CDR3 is TGTGCCAGCAGTTTACGTTTCCGAGAGACCCAGTACTTC. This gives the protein CASSLRFRETQYF.